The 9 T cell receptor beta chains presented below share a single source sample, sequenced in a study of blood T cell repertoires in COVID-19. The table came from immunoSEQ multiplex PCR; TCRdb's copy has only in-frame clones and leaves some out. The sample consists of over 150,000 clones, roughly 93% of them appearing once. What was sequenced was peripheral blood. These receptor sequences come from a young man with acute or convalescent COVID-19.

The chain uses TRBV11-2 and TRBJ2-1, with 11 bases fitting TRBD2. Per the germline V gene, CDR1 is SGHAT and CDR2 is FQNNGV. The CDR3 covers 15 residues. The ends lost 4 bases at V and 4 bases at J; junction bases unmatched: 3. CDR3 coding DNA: TGTGCCAGCAGCTCCGGGACTAGCGGTTACAATGAGCAGTTCTTC. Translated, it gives CASSSGTSGYNEQFF. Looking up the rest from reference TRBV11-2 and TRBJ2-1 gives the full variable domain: EAGVAQSPRYKIIEKRQSVAFWCNPISGHATLYWYQQILGQGPKLLIQFQNNGVVDDSQLPKDRFSAERLKGVDSTLKIQPAKLEDSAVYLCASSSGTSGYNEQFFGPGTRLTVL.

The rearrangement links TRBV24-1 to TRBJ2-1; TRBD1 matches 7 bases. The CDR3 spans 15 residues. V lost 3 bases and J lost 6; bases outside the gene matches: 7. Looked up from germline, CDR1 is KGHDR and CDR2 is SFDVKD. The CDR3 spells CATSDGFRQGNEQFF. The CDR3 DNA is TGTGCCACCAGTGATGGATTTCGACAGGGCAATGAGCAGTTCTTC.

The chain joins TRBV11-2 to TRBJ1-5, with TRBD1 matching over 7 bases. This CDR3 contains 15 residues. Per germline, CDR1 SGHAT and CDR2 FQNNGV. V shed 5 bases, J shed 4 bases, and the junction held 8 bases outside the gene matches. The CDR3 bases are TGTGCCAGCAGCCGTGAGAGGGGGCCGAATCAGCCCCAGCATTTT. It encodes CASSRERGPNQPQHF.

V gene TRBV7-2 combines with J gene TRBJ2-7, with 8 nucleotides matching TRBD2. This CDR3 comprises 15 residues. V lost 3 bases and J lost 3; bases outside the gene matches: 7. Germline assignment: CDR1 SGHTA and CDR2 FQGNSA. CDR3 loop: CASSFTRGARYEQYF. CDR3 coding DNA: TGTGCCAGCAGCTTCACGCGGGGGGCCCGCTACGAGCAGTACTTC.

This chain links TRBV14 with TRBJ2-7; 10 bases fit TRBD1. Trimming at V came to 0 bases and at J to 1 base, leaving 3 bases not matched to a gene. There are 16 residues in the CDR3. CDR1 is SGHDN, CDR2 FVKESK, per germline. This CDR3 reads CASSQEGTGESYEQYF. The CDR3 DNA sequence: TGTGCCAGCAGCCAAGAAGGGACAGGGGAGTCCTACGAGCAGTACTTC.

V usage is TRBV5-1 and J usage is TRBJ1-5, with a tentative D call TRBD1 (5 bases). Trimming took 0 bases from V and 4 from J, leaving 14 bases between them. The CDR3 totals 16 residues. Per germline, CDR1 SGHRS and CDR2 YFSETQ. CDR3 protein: CASSLGPGDINQPQHF. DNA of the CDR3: TGCGCCAGCAGCTTGGGTCCGGGGGATATTAATCAGCCCCAGCATTTT.

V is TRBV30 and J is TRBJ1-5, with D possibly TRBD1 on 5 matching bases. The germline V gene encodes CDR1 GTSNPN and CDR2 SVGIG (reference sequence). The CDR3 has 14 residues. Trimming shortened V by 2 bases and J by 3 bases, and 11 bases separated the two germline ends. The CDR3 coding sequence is TGTGCCTGGAGTCCAGGACAATACAATCAGCCCCAGCATTTT. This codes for CAWSPGQYNQPQHF.

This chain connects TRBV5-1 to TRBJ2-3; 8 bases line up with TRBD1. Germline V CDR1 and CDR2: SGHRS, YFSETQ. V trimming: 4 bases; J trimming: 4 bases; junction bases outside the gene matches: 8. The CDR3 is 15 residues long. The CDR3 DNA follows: TGCGCCAGCAGCGGGCCCACAGGGGGTGCAGATACGCAGTATTTT. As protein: CASSGPTGGADTQYF. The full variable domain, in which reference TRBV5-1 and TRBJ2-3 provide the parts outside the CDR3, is KAGVTQTPRYLIKTRGQQVTLSCSPISGHRSVSWYQQTPGQGLQFLFEYFSETQRNKGNFPGRFSGRQFSNSRSEMNVSTLELGDSALYLCASSGPTGGADTQYFGPGTRLTVL.

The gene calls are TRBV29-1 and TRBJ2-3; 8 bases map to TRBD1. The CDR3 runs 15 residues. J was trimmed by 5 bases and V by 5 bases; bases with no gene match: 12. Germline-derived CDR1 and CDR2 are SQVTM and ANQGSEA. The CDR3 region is CSVTPPDRGLDTQYF. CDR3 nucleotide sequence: TGCAGCGTTACACCTCCCGACAGGGGTTTAGATACGCAGTATTTT.